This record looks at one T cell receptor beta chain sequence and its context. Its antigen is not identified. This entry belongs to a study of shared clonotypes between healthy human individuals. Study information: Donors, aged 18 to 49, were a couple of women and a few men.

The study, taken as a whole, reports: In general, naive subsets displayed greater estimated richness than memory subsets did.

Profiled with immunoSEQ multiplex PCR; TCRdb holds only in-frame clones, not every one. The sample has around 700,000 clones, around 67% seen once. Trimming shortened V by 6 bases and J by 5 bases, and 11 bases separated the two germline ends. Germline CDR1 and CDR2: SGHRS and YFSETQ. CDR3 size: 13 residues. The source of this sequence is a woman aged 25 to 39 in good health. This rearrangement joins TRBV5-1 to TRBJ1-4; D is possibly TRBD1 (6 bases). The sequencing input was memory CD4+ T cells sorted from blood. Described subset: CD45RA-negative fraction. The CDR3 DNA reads TGCGCCAGCAAGGGGGTTACAAATGAAAAACTGTTTTTT. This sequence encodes CASKGVTNEKLFF.